Listed below are T cell receptor beta chains from one sample, sequenced in a study of cytomegalovirus exposure and HLA in healthy donors. Using immunoSEQ multiplex PCR, the repertoire was profiled, and TCRdb retains in-frame clones only, with some absent. Here the sample spans some 110,000 clones, 9.5% being singletons. Sequencing was carried out using PBMCs. These receptors came from a young man in good health and CMV-seronegative. Both conserved end residues are part of each CDR3. A D gene is named only where the DNA matches it firmly. Some rows mark clone size as missing; the rest say once, few, many or name a class of expanded clone.

TRBV6-5	few	TRBD1	TRBJ2-3	CASSYSGTGVADTQYF	TGTGCCAGCAGTTACTCGGGGACAGGGGTTGCAGATACGCAGTATTTT
TRBV5-4	-	TRBD1	TRBJ2-3	CASSNRDRGFTDTQYF	TGTGCCAGCAGTAACCGGGACAGGGGGTTCACAGATACGCAGTATTTT
TRBV10-3	few	TRBD1	TRBJ1-4	CAISEGQGSEKLFF	TGTGCCATCAGTGAGGGACAGGGGAGTGAAAAACTGTTTTTT
TRBV14	-	-	TRBJ1-4	CASSQGRGANEKLFF	TGTGCCAGCAGCCAAGGCAGGGGTGCTAATGAAAAACTGTTTTTT
TRBV7-2	-	-	TRBJ2-1	CASSFGGGVENEQFF	TGTGCCAGCAGCTTTGGCGGAGGGGTGGAGAATGAGCAGTTCTTC
TRBV5-1	-	TRBD2	TRBJ2-7	CASSPLAGSSYEQYF	TGCGCCAGCAGTCCACTAGCGGGAAGCTCCTACGAGCAGTACTTC
TRBV21-1	-	-	TRBJ1-1	CASSSPGPGGLCTEAFF	TGTGCCAGCAGCAGTCCCGGTCCGGGGGGCTTGTGCACTGAAGCTTTCTTT
TRBV23-1	-	-	TRBJ2-1	CASSQSKWRGQGDNEQFF	TGCGCCAGCAGTCAATCGAAATGGAGGGGGCAAGGGGACAATGAGCAGTTCTTC
TRBV5-1	-	TRBD2	TRBJ2-3	CASSLAPSGGAGTDTQYF	TGCGCCAGCAGCTTGGCTCCTAGCGGGGGGGCCGGAACAGATACGCAGTATTTT
TRBV19	-	TRBD1	TRBJ2-3	CASSGRDRGSTDTQYF	TGTGCCAGTAGTGGACGGGACAGGGGGAGCACAGATACGCAGTATTTT
TRBV14	-	TRBD2	TRBJ2-1	CASSQAGGPNEQFF	TGTGCCAGCAGCCAAGCGGGAGGGCCCAATGAGCAGTTCTTC
TRBV7-8	-	-	TRBJ2-7	CASSFLRGAVEQYF	TGTGCCAGCAGCTTCCTACGGGGGGCGGTCGAGCAGTACTTC
TRBV9	-	-	TRBJ2-3	CASSRGQTPDTQYF	TGTGCCAGCAGCCGAGGACAGACCCCGGATACGCAGTATTTT
TRBV6-5	-	TRBD1	TRBJ2-1	CASSNLDRGRGQFF	TGTGCCAGCAGTAATCTCGACAGGGGGCGAGGGCAGTTCTTC
TRBV5-1	-	-	TRBJ2-5	CASSLAGRIQETQYF	TGCGCCAGCAGCTTGGCAGGCAGGATTCAAGAGACCCAGTACTTC
TRBV5-6	few	-	TRBJ1-1	CASSATIREADTEAFF	TGTGCCAGCAGCGCGACGATCAGGGAGGCCGACACTGAAGCTTTCTTT
TRBV29-1	few	-	TRBJ2-7	CSVEGFTRDSYEQYF	TGCAGCGTTGAAGGCTTTACACGGGACTCCTACGAGCAGTACTTC
TRBV7-8	few	-	TRBJ1-2	CASSSYPPVGHDYTF	TGTGCCAGCAGCTCTTATCCCCCAGTGGGGCATGACTACACCTTC
TRBV6-5	-	TRBD1	TRBJ1-6	CASRTRTGAFSPLHF	TGTGCCAGCAGAACACGGACAGGGGCTTTTTCACCCCTCCACTTT
TRBV18	few	TRBD1	TRBJ2-6	CASSQPDRVGSGANVLTF	TGTGCCAGCTCACAACCAGACAGGGTTGGCTCTGGGGCCAACGTCCTGACTTTC
TRBV7-9	few	TRBD1	TRBJ2-3	CASSHRGPTTDTQYF	TGTGCCAGCAGCCACAGGGGACCCACCACCGATACGCAGTATTTT
TRBV6-6	-	-	TRBJ2-5	CASSLGASIGETQYF	TGTGCCAGCAGCCTGGGAGCGTCAATCGGGGAGACCCAGTACTTC
TRBV28	few	TRBD1	TRBJ2-5	CASSLRRQGGETQYF	TGTGCCAGCAGTTTACGAAGACAGGGCGGGGAGACCCAGTACTTC
TRBV19	few	TRBD1	TRBJ2-2	CASSFDRGGGELFF	TGTGCCAGTAGTTTTGACAGGGGTGGCGGGGAGCTGTTTTTT
TRBV7-2	few	TRBD1	TRBJ1-5	CASSPRQGPQPQHF	TGTGCCAGCAGCCCCAGACAGGGCCCTCAGCCCCAGCATTTT
TRBV4-3	-	-	TRBJ2-7	CASSQERRAAQYF	TGCGCCAGCAGCCAAGAGAGGAGGGCGGCGCAGTACTTC
TRBV15	-	-	TRBJ1-5	CATSRERINREYSNQPQHF	TGTGCCACCAGCAGAGAGAGAATAAACAGGGAATATAGCAATCAGCCCCAGCATTTT
TRBV6-6	-	TRBD1	TRBJ2-7	CASSSTTGQGYEQYF	TGTGCCAGCAGTTCAACGACAGGGCAAGGATACGAGCAGTACTTC
TRBV6-5	-	TRBD1	TRBJ1-6	CASSYRGTGGSPLHF	TGTGCCAGCAGTTACCGTGGGACAGGGGGTTCACCCCTCCACTTT
TRBV2	few	TRBD1	TRBJ2-1	CASFSPGQGYNEQFF	TGTGCCAGCTTCTCCCCGGGACAGGGATACAATGAGCAGTTCTTC
TRBV7-9	-	-	TRBJ1-6	CASSPRGGPVSPLHF	TGTGCCAGCAGCCCACGGGGGGGTCCAGTTTCACCCCTCCACTTT
TRBV13	-	-	TRBJ1-1	CASSTPTGNTEAFF	TGTGCCAGCAGCACACCTACAGGGAACACTGAAGCTTTCTTT
TRBV27	-	TRBD1	TRBJ1-4	CASSLTGGNEKLFF	TGTGCCAGCAGTTTGACAGGGGGCAATGAAAAACTGTTTTTT
TRBV12-5	-	-	TRBJ2-1	CASGLGPRGFNIYNEQFF	TGTGCTAGTGGTTTGGGGCCCAGGGGATTTAACATCTACAATGAGCAGTTCTTC
TRBV6-5	few	TRBD1	TRBJ1-4	CASSYSGQGAGKLFF	TGTGCCAGCAGTTACTCGGGGCAGGGGGCTGGAAAACTGTTTTTT
TRBV7-2	-	-	TRBJ2-1	CASSLYGGLYNEQFF	TGTGCCAGCAGCCTATACGGGGGGCTCTACAATGAGCAGTTCTTC
TRBV27	few	-	TRBJ2-7	CASSLTERSNEQYF	TGTGCCAGCAGTTTAACCGAGAGATCCAACGAGCAGTACTTC
TRBV29-1	few	-	TRBJ1-2	CSVDPPGSYGYTF	TGCAGCGTTGACCCGCCAGGATCGTATGGCTACACCTTC
TRBV5-1	few	TRBD1	TRBJ1-6	CASSSMTGGSSYNSPLHF	TGCGCCAGCAGCTCCATGACAGGGGGGAGCTCCTATAATTCACCCCTCCACTTT
TRBV6-1	-	TRBD1	TRBJ1-5	CASKTGDHQPQHF	TGTGCCAGCAAGACAGGGGATCATCAGCCCCAGCATTTT
TRBV19	-	TRBD1	TRBJ2-1	CASSRQGSSYNEQFF	TGTGCCAGTAGTAGACAGGGTAGCTCCTACAATGAGCAGTTCTTC
TRBV6-4	few	-	TRBJ2-7	CASSDEDSSYEQYF	TGTGCCAGCAGTGACGAGGACAGCTCCTACGAGCAGTACTTC
TRBV19	few	-	TRBJ1-2	CASSTDTTSPNYGYTF	TGTGCCAGTAGTACCGACACGACATCGCCTAACTATGGCTACACCTTC
TRBV5-6	-	-	TRBJ2-7	CASSRRERDYEQYF	TGTGCCAGCAGCCGCCGGGAACGAGACTACGAGCAGTACTTC
TRBV11-2	-	-	TRBJ2-5	CASSQSSGETQYF	TGTGCCAGCAGCCAGTCCAGCGGGGAGACCCAGTACTTC
TRBV9	-	-	TRBJ2-7	CASSPGGTYPTYEQYF	TGTGCCAGCAGCCCGGGGGGCACTTACCCAACCTACGAGCAGTACTTC
TRBV5-1	-	TRBD1	TRBJ1-1	CASSSTGTNTEAFF	TGCGCCAGCAGCTCGACAGGGACGAACACTGAAGCTTTCTTT